This T cell receptor (beta chain) was sequenced in a study of identical twins. General study results and limits: Insertions were reduced in abundant cord blood beta clonotypes but not in memory repertoires. Analyses based on zero insertions could be partly confounded by invariant MAIT and iNKT cells.

With no exceptions, donors were healthy Caucasians. CDR3 length: 16 residues. Trimming took 5 bases from V and 7 from J; bases not matched to a gene: 6. Germline CDR1 is SGHVS and CDR2 is FQNEAQ. This clonotype has only a few counts. As yet, its antigen is unknown. It was template switching that added a universal primer site, and there were unique molecular identifiers on the cDNA. TCRdb recomputed calls from the 5' RACE reads with MiXCR, one row per CDR3 protein. The sample includes hundreds of thousands of distinct CDR3 sequences, more than 9% of them seen just once. This sample was also put to use in a study of yellow fever vaccine responses in identical twins.

The sequencing sample was made of CD8+ T cells sorted from blood. This receptor was obtained from a woman aged 18-29 years in good health. This sequence joins TRBV7-8 and TRBJ1-6, with 12 bases matching TRBD1. CDR3 in amino acids: CASSPGQGAGNSPLHF. The CDR3, as DNA: TGTGCCAGCAGCCCGGGACAGGGGGCTGGGAATTCACCCCTCCACTTT.